The subject of this entry is one TCR beta chain. Its antigen has not been determined. Base qualities were left out, and no much larger clone turns up one base away. The entry originates in a study of regulatory T cells in long-lasting Graves disease (dated by TCRdb to the early 2020s). For the study in its entirety: Persistent Graves' disease was defined as antithyroid drug treatment for over 5 years with persistently positive TSH receptor autoantibodies. A total of 33 samples underwent TCR sequencing: about 13 from persistent and roughly 20 from newly diagnosed Graves' disease patients. This study used TCR sequencing and RNA sequencing of peripheral blood to compare persistent Graves' disease patients against newly diagnosed Graves' disease patients. The study was conducted in China and was registered as a clinical trial. Persistent Graves' disease patients in the clinical cohort had taken antithyroid drugs for around 10 years on average.

From the cysteine up to the phenylalanine, the CDR3 has a length of 14 residues. The sequence is cut down to CDR3 DNA, 42 bases in frame from base 1. In the germline V gene, CDR1 corresponds to SGHDT and CDR2 to YYEEEE. Deletion took 4 bases off V and 0 bases off J, with a span of 8 bases between the germline ends. Library prep was done by multiplex PCR. Sequenced on an Illumina HiSeq 4000. TCR beta libraries were built with iRepertoire HTBI primers and Arm-PCR amplification of CDR3 regions. Gel purification was performed on PCR products prior to sequencing. For the original study's pipeline: Across samples, 62 TRBV and roughly 13 TRBJ segments were identified and used for gene usage analysis of CDR3 amino acid clonotypes. Filtered high-quality paired reads were merged into contigs using COPE and FqMerger. BLAST was used to align contigs to IMGT TRBV, TRBD and TRBJ reference genes, and CDR3 was defined according to IMGT. Any clonotype with a frequency above 0.1% was classified as a highly expanded clone. Shannon entropy was used to measure repertoire diversity, and the Gini coefficient was used to measure V-J evenness. A clonotype was considered public if more than one individual shared it. TCRdb's own reprocessing of the public reads used fastp at Q25 and MiXCR and kept productive beta chains. Each entry is one CDR3 protein sequence, shown with its most common DNA and genes. It is TCRdb's table, rather than the study itself, that gives the V and J calls and clone size. Counted in this sample were fewer than 550,000 distinct CDR3 sequences; about a fifth of them appeared once. 6.5% to 9% of the sample is held by the ten biggest clonotypes.

Overall study results and their limits: Patients with persistent disease shared more public clonotypes (around 2,700) than newly diagnosed patients did (nearly 1,000). The authors noted that the small sample size was a limitation that may lower accuracy. The study examined only peripheral blood because the primary lesion, thyroid tissue, could not be accessed. TRBV28, TRBJ1-2 and TRBJ2-5 were preferentially used in persistent disease, while TRBV20-1 and TRBJ2-1 were favored in newly diagnosed disease. Only the TCR beta chain was sequenced and analyzed. Compared with newly diagnosed patients, patients with persistent Graves' disease had lower TCR Shannon entropy and fewer highly expanded clones, which suggests clonal expansion.

The label giving this sample's time point can be read as: persistent/refractory GD, antithyroid drugs over 5 years with positive TRAb. RNA was extracted from PBMCs in TRIzol for both TCR sequencing and RNA sequencing. Graves' disease was diagnosed according to American Thyroid Association guidelines. Patients were recruited from an endocrinology department in Xi'an, China. Each patient gave approximately 10 milliliters of peripheral blood, collected in an EDTA anticoagulant tube. Ficoll Paque Plus density gradient separation was used to isolate PBMCs, and no further T cell sorting was performed. An Agilent 2100 Bioanalyzer and agarose gel were used to assess RNA quality, and a NanoDrop 2000 was used to measure RNA concentration.

Sequencing was performed on peripheral blood mononuclear cells (PBMCs), taken when the disease was refractory, from a patient treated with antithyroid drugs. The sequence came from a female donor with Graves disease. The sequence is built from TRBV5-6 and TRBJ1-5, with the D gene uncertain. CDR3 sequence: CASSPDGSNQPQHF. The bases are TGTGCCAGCAGCCCGGACGGTAGCAATCAGCCCCAGCATTTT.